The clone carrying this TCR beta chain occurred once. A junction boundary mismatches the germline segment, possibly from a read error. Clones were sequenced by immunoSEQ multiplex PCR, and TCRdb holds only the in-frame ones, with some missing. The table lists 250,000 to 350,000 clones, about 90% of them singletons. CDR1 is LGHDT, CDR2 YNNKEL, per germline (reference sequence). The CDR3 totals 12 residues. The entry originates in a study of blood T cell repertoires in COVID-19. Enrolled during active infection, Seattle patients were then followed longitudinally. This clonotype was obtained from a woman between 25 and 40 years old with COVID-19, enrolled during active disease. The gene calls are TRBV3-1 (or the pseudogene TRBV3-2) and TRBJ1-6; D is perhaps TRBD1 (6 bases). The specimen was peripheral blood. The CDR3 sequence: CAFQQGNPPLHF. The CDR3 DNA is TGTGCCTTTCAACAGGGTAATCCACCCCTCCACTTT.